The sequence of this T cell receptor beta chain was determined in a study of vaccination effects on CD4 cells after COVID-19. This clone was seen just once. Antigen: not known. The repertoire was sequenced with immunoSEQ multiplex PCR; TCRdb's copy has only in-frame clones and lacks some. The sample records about 70,000 clones, around 72% being singletons. Germline values: CDR1 SGHRS, CDR2 YFSETQ. Deletions cut 1 base from V and 3 bases from J, with 11 bases between. The CDR3 covers 14 residues. CD4+ T cells specific for antigen were expanded with viral peptide pools by the ViraFEST assay before sequencing. Subsequent to less than twelve days of culture, CD4+ T cells were isolated. The person had PCR-confirmed SARS-CoV-2 infection between March and December 2020.

This sample comprised CD4+ T cells from PBMCs cultured with HIV peptides, obtained before COVID-19 vaccination. Noted subset: HIV-1 Nef peptide pool negative control/reference culture. The rearrangement joins TRBV5-1 to TRBJ2-7; a possible D gene is TRBD1 (5 bases). This clonotype originated in a human donor who had a prior SARS-CoV-2 infection. The chain's CDR3 is CASSLSQGNYEQYF. The DNA for the CDR3 is TGCGCCAGCAGCTTGTCGCAGGGAAACTACGAGCAGTACTTC.